The source of this TCR beta chain is a study of T cells in women clearing cervical HPV infection (dated by TCRdb to 2017 to 2018). In terms of the full investigation: Cases were 25 women with histologically confirmed HPV16-related CIN3 or worse, including 2 invasive cancers. The 20 to 25 controls were women who cleared a single incident HPV16 infection within 12 months without developing precancer or cancer. Blood from cases was drawn at the visit where the lesion was first identified, while blood from controls was drawn once the infection was no longer detected. For cases, the median interval between lesion detection and blood sampling was about 150 days, with an interquartile range of roughly 90 to 200 days. HLA typing was available for only a few women, so HLA type could not be excluded as a confounder. The exploratory proof-of-principle case-control study was nested within the Guanacaste HPV Natural History Study in Costa Rica and compared TCR repertoires across cervical HPV16 outcomes. Cases and controls were matched on year of sample collection and on age within five years. A median age of approximately 32 years was observed in cases versus 37 to 45 in controls, and no significant differences in baseline characteristics were found. In the parent cohort, about 10,000 women aged 18 or older were enrolled in Guanacaste, Costa Rica, during 1993 to 1994 and then followed for under nine years. Quality controls consisted of five blinded duplicates per group, for a total of about 60 samples made up of approximately 50 participants and ten or so replicates. Results the study describes overall, beyond this receptor: Random forest classifiers combining richness and V gene abundances distinguished cases from controls with an estimated AUC of less than 0.9. TRBV6-7 relative abundance was lower in cases than in controls (approximately 0.1% versus 0.16%; Bonferroni P = 0.0008). Because of the cross-sectional design, the study could not determine whether the associations came before infection or resulted from infection, and neither effector/memory subsets nor HPV-specific T cells were isolated. Because the number of T cells in each sample was unknown, differences in richness could reflect differing T-cell content rather than repertoire biology. TCR repertoire richness was significantly higher in CIN3+ cases than in controls across sequencing depths, while evenness did not differ.

Every participant had a single incident cervical HPV16 infection, and prevalent HPV16 infections were excluded. Cervical HPV DNA was detected by MY09/MY11 PCR and genotyped by dot-blot hybridization. Under 17 mL of heparinized blood was centrifuged, after which the buffy coat was aliquoted, frozen at -30 degrees C, and then stored at -80 degrees C. QIAGEN kits were used to extract genomic DNA from buffy coat specimens. TCR beta CDR3 regions were amplified by multiplex PCR from an average of about 1,300 ng genomic DNA per sample using the immunoSEQ assay. To correct primer bias, the assay used a complete synthetic TCR repertoire to set an amplification baseline. Amplicons were sequenced on the Illumina platform. The authors processed their data as follows. Sequences were error-corrected by clustering with frequency ratios and a modified nearest-neighbor algorithm and were then analyzed in the immunoSEQ Analyzer with IMGT gene definitions. TCR richness and evenness were averaged over 20 rarefaction repeats at each rarefaction depth, excluding samples with fewer sequences than the depth. V, D and J gene relative abundances were compared between groups with Wilcoxon rank sum tests, applying FDR correction. For the blinded duplicates, the intraclass correlation was approximately 96% for TCR richness and averaged around 81% across 70 or so gene segments. Drawn from immuneACCESS, this table holds only the in-frame rearrangements with V and J called that TCRdb kept. Clones are partly lost; checked studies trace under half to an unresolved V gene and leave the rest unexplained. Clone size and V and J calls were adopted from that table, with D and trimming inferred from the DNA. The table for this sample records some 43,000 clones. 0.95% to 1% of the sample belongs to the ten largest clones.

A word on this clone: Its antigen is not yet known. The read stops 3 residues short of the end of the CDR3; the missing end is completed from the germline J gene.

Cut back by 6 bases and 7 bases, the V and J ends lie 13 bases apart. CDR1 LNHDA and CDR2 SQIVND are derived from the germline V gene (reference sequence). Reading from cysteine to phenylalanine, the CDR3 counts 14 amino acids. The DNA covers only part of the CDR3, 33 bases in frame from base 1. The rearrangement combines TRBV19 with TRBJ1-6, with a tentative D gene TRBD1 over 5 matching bases. The sequence was collected from a woman aged 18-70 years with a cervical HPV16 infection that either progressed to CIN3+ or cleared (not recorded which). Input material: blood buffy coat. CDR3 DNA (partial): TGTGCCAGTAGGGCGAGGGGTGAGAATTCACCC. It encodes CASRARGENSP. The entire CDR3 sequence reads CASRARGENSPLHF. The CDR3, completed at both ends by the reference TRBV19 and TRBJ1-6 genes, gives the full variable domain DGGITQSPKYLFRKEGQNVTLSCEQNLNHDAMYWYRQDPGQGLRLIYYSQIVNDFQKGDIAEGYSVSREKKESFPLTVTSAQKNPTAFYLCASRARGENSPLHFGNGTRLTVT.